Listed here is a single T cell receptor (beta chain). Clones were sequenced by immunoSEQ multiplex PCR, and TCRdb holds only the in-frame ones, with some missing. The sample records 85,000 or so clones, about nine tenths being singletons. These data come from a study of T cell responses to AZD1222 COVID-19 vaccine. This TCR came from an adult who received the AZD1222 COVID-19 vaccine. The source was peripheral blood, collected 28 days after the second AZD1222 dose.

The CDR3 coding sequence is TGTGCCTGGAGCAGGACAGGGAATCAGCCCCAGCATTTT. Protein: CAWSRTGNQPQHF. The chain employs TRBV30 and TRBJ1-5, with 8 bases fitting TRBD1. With 3 bases clipped from V and 4 bases from J, the junction kept 2 bases outside the gene matches. CDR3 size: 13 residues. Germline V gene data show CDR1 as GTSNPN and CDR2 as SVGIG (reference sequence).